This TCR beta chain was documented in a study of cytomegalovirus exposure and HLA in healthy donors. Study-level background: Within the Caucasian-associated ancestry cluster were roughly 79% of the 300 to 450 genotyped donors. The study, taken as a whole, reports: According to the study, 160 or so TCR beta chains were cytomegalovirus-associated. In vitro experiments confirmed that a few CMV-associated chains were specific for CMV antigens. Segments of the TCR beta V type were, in most cases, productive about 87% or about 30% of the time in an earlier analysis.

With regard to this clone: Its antigen is currently unknown.

Primers for the PCR totalled 60 Vbeta and 13 Jbeta. Assay: immunoSEQ multiplex PCR; the TCRdb copy retains only in-frame clones and omits some. The sample includes 100,000 or so clones, more than 70% of them seen just once. The germline CDR1 and CDR2 sequences are DFQATT and SNEGSKA (reference sequence). Between the trimmed V and J ends, which lost 7 bases and 8 bases, there was a span of 12 bases. This CDR3 has 11 amino acids. The sample was PBMCs. This receptor was identified in a man aged 25-45 years in good health and CMV-seronegative. The J gene is TRBJ2-1, the V gene TRBV20-1; a possible D gene is TRBD2 (5 bases). Here the CDR3 reads CSERLSHEQFF. In DNA form, the CDR3 reads TGCAGTGAGCGGTTAAGCCATGAGCAGTTCTTC.